The present T cell receptor beta chain was sequenced within a study of a mutant IDH1 vaccine in newly diagnosed glioma. Across the study: Commencement of vaccination occurred 4-6 weeks following radiotherapy alone, or concurrently with temozolomide cycles.

TCRdb's table, derived via immunoSEQ multiplex PCR, lists solely in-frame clones and lacks some. The profile shows tens of thousands of clones, 75% to 85% of them singletons. Time point indicated: week 11, during vaccination. Vaccine doses each comprised 300 ug of mutant IDH1 20-mer peptide, with topical imiquimod. In the case of this clone: As yet, its antigen is unknown.

CDR3 length equals 14 residues. CDR1 is ENHRY, CDR2 SYGVKD, per germline. Trimming stripped 4 bases from V and 7 bases from J, with 14 bases between. The sample in question was PBMCs, obtained from a glioma patient whose treatment included an IDH1 peptide vaccine. This receptor was identified in a man in his fifties or sixties with glioma. The V gene is TRBV10-3, the J gene TRBJ2-1; perhaps D is TRBD1 or TRBD2 (6 bases each). The CDR3 is CAISGGGGGNEQFF. The CDR3 DNA reads as TGTGCCATCAGTGGGGGCGGAGGGGGGAATGAGCAGTTCTTC.